A single sample is the source of the 3 T cell receptor beta chains below, sequenced in a study of tissue T cells after allogeneic stem cell transplantation. The method was immunoSEQ multiplex PCR; TCRdb's version includes in-frame clones alone and lacks a portion of them. The sample yields 4,000 to 4,500 clones, around 43% seen once. Regarding time point: mouse harvest day 14 after allogeneic transplant. Tail vein injection delivered 10^7 T-cell-depleted bone marrow cells and 10^6 splenic CD5+ T cells. Sequenced sample: lymph node tissue. These receptors were collected from a female BALB/c mouse given C57BL/6 T cells with graft-versus-host disease after an allogeneic hematopoietic cell transplant.

Turning to this clone: Gene names denote mouse genes. The sequence runs out 1 residue before the end of the CDR3; the remainder is reconstructed from the germline J gene. The chain combines TRBV26 with TRBJ1-4, with TRBD1 matching over 9 bases. The CDR3 is 15 residues long. The V and J ends lost 4 bases and 3 bases, in that order; junction bases with no gene match: 3. The germline V gene has CDR1 KGHPV and CDR2 FQNQEV (reference sequence). Partial CDR3 DNA: TGTGCCAGCAGTCCGGGACAGGGAACCAACGAAAGATTATTT. Translating it yields CASSPGQGTNERLF. The full CDR3 reads CASSPGQGTNERLFF.

As regards this clone: Here the gene names and germline are mouse. The read terminates 1 residue before the CDR3 end, so the remaining end is supplied by the germline J gene. The chain employs TRBV15 and TRBJ1-4, with 7 bases fitting TRBD1. The V gene end was trimmed by 6 bases and the J gene end by 6 bases; junction bases not matched to a gene: 4. Germline-derived CDR1 and CDR2 are SGHND and FRSKSL. This CDR3 is built from 13 residues. The CDR3 sequence is CASSRGRDERLFF. The sequenced CDR3 bases are TGTGCCAGCAGCAGGGGGAGAGACGAAAGATTATTT.

By sample share, this clone is medium-sized. All gene names here are mouse names. The sequenced fragment ends 1 residue before the CDR3 boundary, so the rest is inferred from the germline J gene. The J gene is TRBJ1-3, the V gene TRBV12-1; TRBD1 matches at 7 bases. V lost 0 bases to trimming and J lost 8 bases; unmatched junction nucleotides: 3. CDR1 is SGHSN, CDR2 HYEKVE, per germline. The CDR3 spans 13 residues. The CDR3 is CASSLTGVDTLYF. The CDR3 bases that were read are TGTGCCAGCTCTCTCACAGGGGTGGATACGCTCTAT.